This T cell receptor (beta chain) was documented in a study of T cells in Graves' hyperthyroidism and ophthalmopathy. The germline CDR1 and CDR2 sequences are SGHRS and YFSETQ. CDR3 length: 14 amino acids. Deletions cut 4 bases from V and 9 bases from J, with 17 bases between. Study-wide points: Most clonotypes expanded in the thyroid (above 0.001) were also present in blood.

RNA transcripts served as the template for amplifying TCR beta CDR3 regions. In the first-round RT-PCR of the TCR CDR3, the HTBI primer set was used. TCRdb fed the multiplex PCR reads into MiXCR, producing one record per CDR3 protein. The sample lists over 250,000 distinct CDR3 sequences, 25% to 30% occurring once. A word on this clonotype: Its antigen is unidentified.

Blood from later-ophthalmopathy patients was taken at first hyperthyroidism diagnosis. Sequences were obtained from blood. The chain has TRBV5-1 and TRBJ2-4; D tentatively fits TRBD1 or TRBD2 (6 bases each). This sequence originates from a middle-aged man with Graves' hyperthyroidism that later progressed to Graves' ophthalmopathy. The CDR3 loop reads CASSRGSGEVIQYF. The CDR3 bases are TGCGCCAGCAGCAGGGGGTCGGGAGAAGTCATTCAGTACTTC.